This T cell receptor beta chain is drawn from a study of blood T cells in healthy people across ages. The use of a sample-barcoded 5' primer and a J-beta primer mix characterized a second PCR of about 6 to 11 cycles. TCRdb fed the 5' RACE reads into MiXCR, producing one record per CDR3 protein. The sample yields some 1.5 million distinct CDR3 sequences, over 25% seen once. The CDR3 runs to 18 residues. V shed 1 base and J shed 1 base, with 17 bases lying between them. The germline CDR1 and CDR2 sequences are PRHDT and FYEKMQ (reference sequence). Material for sequencing was blood. V is TRBV13 and J is TRBJ2-1; the D call may be TRBD1 or TRBD2 (5 bases each). The sequence derives from a woman in her 30s in good health. The CDR3 spells CASSLASGTEVSYNEQFF. The CDR3 bases are TGTGCCAGCAGCTTAGCCTCAGGGACGGAAGTTTCCTACAATGAGCAGTTCTTC.